What follows are 17 T cell receptor beta chains derived from one specimen sequenced in a study of shared clonotypes between healthy human individuals. Profiled with immunoSEQ multiplex PCR; TCRdb holds only in-frame clones, not every one. Among over a million clones listed, about 84% were seen once. Sequences were obtained from memory CD4+ T cells from PBMCs. Subset defined: CD45RA-negative fraction. The source is a young man in good health. Some clones in this sample may be carry-over from other donors' samples.

This clone was observed a few times. This sequence joins TRBV27 and TRBJ1-4; D gene unclear. This CDR3 region has 14 residues. V was pared by 0 bases and J by 6 bases, with 8 bases between. CDR1 is MNHEY, CDR2 SMNVEV, per germline (reference sequence). In nucleotides, the CDR3 is TGTGCCAGCAGTTTATCTTTTGGGGATGAAAAACTGTTTTTT. Translated: CASSLSFGDEKLFF.

The chain carries TRBV5-1 and TRBJ2-3; 10 positions match TRBD2. The CDR3 spans 15 residues. The germline V gene has CDR1 SGHRS and CDR2 YFSETQ. The V gene end was trimmed by 3 bases and the J gene end by 5 bases; junction bases not matched to a gene: 6. CDR3 protein: CASSWTSGEVDTQYF. CDR3 bases: TGCGCCAGCAGCTGGACTAGCGGAGAAGTAGATACGCAGTATTTT.

V and J are TRBV7-3 and TRBJ2-3; D call uncertain. This CDR3 is 13 amino acids long. Between the trimmed V and J ends, which lost 2 bases and 7 bases, there was a span of 10 bases. CDR1 and CDR2 from the germline V gene are SGHTA and FQGTGA. The CDR3 nucleotides read TGTGCCAGCAGCTTAGAGCGAGGTTATACGCAGTATTTT. Translated: CASSLERGYTQYF.

On this clone: The same CDR3 also results from other DNA sequences found in this sample. The J gene is TRBJ1-2, the V gene TRBV6-5, with 7 bases identical to TRBD1. Trimming at V came to 2 bases and at J to 8 bases, leaving 5 bases not matched to a gene. This CDR3 region has 13 residues. Germline CDR1 and CDR2: MNHEY and SVGAGI. The CDR3 sequence: CASSYRGLGGYTF. In nucleotides, the CDR3 is TGTGCCAGCAGTTACAGGGGGCTAGGGGGCTACACCTTC.

This clone was recorded only once. The V gene is TRBV9, the J gene TRBJ2-6; no firm D call. Trimming left V 4 bases short and J 3 bases short, with 11 bases between. The CDR3 consists of 15 residues. Germline V gene sequence: CDR1 SGDLS, CDR2 YYNGEE. The CDR3 protein is CASSTLGFGANVLTF. CDR3 DNA sequence: TGTGCCAGCAGCACTCTGGGCTTTGGGGCCAACGTCCTGACTTTC.

Note on this clone: The sample holds other DNA sequences that translate to the same CDR3. This chain joins TRBV5-1 and TRBJ2-7; 7 nucleotides align to TRBD1. V lost 7 bases, J lost 0 bases, and 4 bases stayed unmatched. The CDR3 is 13 amino acids. CDR1 is SGHRS, CDR2 YFSETQ, per germline. The CDR3 DNA reads TGCGCCAGCGGGTGGGACAGCTCCTACGAGCAGTACTTC. The encoded protein is CASGWDSSYEQYF.

The chain uses TRBV6-5 and TRBJ1-2, with D tentatively TRBD1 (5 bases). Trimming took 0 bases from V and 4 from J, leaving 12 bases between them. This CDR3 region has 15 residues. Germline CDR1 is MNHEY and CDR2 is SVGAGI. CDR3 in amino acids: CASSYSGGSGYGYTF. CDR3 DNA: TGTGCCAGCAGTTACTCGGGGGGGTCCGGCTATGGCTACACCTTC.

This chain connects TRBV6-6 to TRBJ1-3; 9 bases are shared with TRBD1. Germline V CDR1 and CDR2: MNHNY, SVGAGI (reference sequence). The CDR3 runs 14 residues. Trimming took 6 bases from V and 2 from J; bases not matched to a gene: 2. This CDR3 is CASSGTGTGNTIYF. The CDR3 bases are TGTGCCAGCAGCGGGACAGGGACTGGAAACACCATATATTTT.

The CDR3, as DNA: TGCGCCAGCAGCTTGGCCCAGACAGGCGTCACTGAAGCTTTCTTT. Residues: CASSLAQTGVTEAFF. This chain uses TRBV5-1 with TRBJ1-1, with a tentative D call TRBD1 (6 bases). Germline V gene lookup returns CDR1 SGHRS and CDR2 YFSETQ. This CDR3 is 15 amino acids long. The V and J ends lost 0 bases and 4 bases respectively, with 13 bases between them.

As regards this clone: The sample has other DNA sequences that encode this CDR3 too. CDR3 region: CASSPSGRETQYF. CDR3 nucleotides: TGTGCCAGCTCACCTTCAGGGCGGGAGACCCAGTACTTC. V is TRBV18 and J is TRBJ2-5; a possible D gene is TRBD1 (5 bases). The CDR3 runs to 13 residues. Deletions cut 3 bases from V and 5 bases from J, with 10 bases between. Germline CDR1 reads KGHSH; CDR2 reads LQKENI.

This clone was seen more than once but under ten times. The rearrangement joins TRBV7-8 to TRBJ1-1, with D unresolved. V was pared by 5 bases and J by 0 bases, with 13 bases between. The CDR3 runs 15 residues. Germline V gene data show CDR1 as SGHVS and CDR2 as FQNEAQ. This CDR3 reads CASSRRTEMNTEAFF. The DNA for the CDR3 is TGTGCCAGCAGCCGCCGGACGGAGATGAACACTGAAGCTTTCTTT.

This clone was seen a handful of times. V and J are TRBV7-8 and TRBJ2-3; D remains ambiguous. CDR1 and CDR2 from the germline V gene are SGHVS and FQNEAQ. V lost 5 bases to trimming and J lost 0 bases, with 3 bases between them. The CDR3 spans 12 residues. CDR3 nucleotides: TGTGCCAGCAGCCCGAGCACAGATACGCAGTATTTT. Amino acid sequence: CASSPSTDTQYF.

The chain recombines TRBV27 with TRBJ2-7, with D uncertain. The CDR3 runs to 13 residues. Germline assignment: CDR1 MNHEY and CDR2 SMNVEV (reference sequence). The germline V and J ends were trimmed by 10 bases and 4 bases, with 17 bases remaining between them. This CDR3 is CATGPRAEYEQYF. The CDR3 DNA is TGTGCCACCGGCCCCCGGGCGGAATACGAGCAGTACTTC.

The genes are TRBV12-1 and TRBJ1-1; the tabulated D call, TRBD1, remains unverified against the DNA. TRBV12-1 is deemed a pseudogene. The CDR3 totals 14 residues. CDR3 coding DNA: TGTGCCAGCACCCGACACTTCCCGAACACTGAAGCTTTCTTT. It codes for CASTRHFPNTEAFF.

The chain employs TRBV19 and TRBJ2-2, with 10 nucleotides matching TRBD1. The CDR3 is 16 amino acids. V was pared by 6 bases and J by 0 bases, with 4 bases of the junction left unmatched. Germline V gives CDR1 LNHDA, CDR2 SQIVND (reference sequence). CDR3 in amino acids: CASRTTGGTNTGELFF. CDR3 nucleotide sequence: TGTGCCAGTAGAACGACAGGGGGCACGAACACCGGGGAGCTGTTTTTT.

The V and J genes are TRBV2 and TRBJ1-1, with TRBD1 matching over 9 bases. The CDR3 is made up of 17 amino acids. V dropped 4 bases and J dropped 4; count of bases not matched to a gene: 13. The germline CDR1 and CDR2 sequences are SNHLY and FYNNEI. The CDR3, as DNA: TGTGCCAGCAGTGTGTTGTTGGGGGGACAGGGACCCACTGAAGCTTTCTTT. Protein: CASSVLLGGQGPTEAFF.

This clone was detected once. The J gene is TRBJ1-2, the V gene TRBV5-1; no clear D. V was pared by 4 bases and J by 0 bases, with 10 bases between. Germline values: CDR1 SGHRS, CDR2 YFSETQ. The CDR3 sequence is 14 residues long. The chain's CDR3 is CASSLNGANYGYTF. The CDR3 coding sequence is TGCGCCAGCAGCCTTAACGGAGCTAACTATGGCTACACCTTC. The full variable domain, with the rest looked up from reference TRBV5-1 and TRBJ1-2, is KAGVTQTPRYLIKTRGQQVTLSCSPISGHRSVSWYQQTPGQGLQFLFEYFSETQRNKGNFPGRFSGRQFSNSRSEMNVSTLELGDSALYLCASSLNGANYGYTFGSGTRLTVV.